This T cell receptor (beta chain) was documented in a study of T cell changes during pregnancy in multiple sclerosis. Profiling relied on immunoSEQ multiplex PCR, and the TCRdb table lists in-frame clones only, not all of them. Of some 36,000 clones in the sample, around 90% were seen once. The material sequenced was peripheral blood, taken in the second trimester of pregnancy. The TCR was taken from a female donor in good health, enrolled as a control in a pregnancy study.

CDR3 in DNA: TGTGCCAGTAGTCAAAAAGGCGGGGGCGCGTGGGGCTACACCTTC. Translating it yields CASSQKGGGAWGYTF. This chain uses TRBV19 with TRBJ1-2; maybe TRBD1 (6 bases). The V gene's germline CDR1 is LNHDA and CDR2 SQIVND (reference sequence). The V end lost 5 bases, the J end lost 8 bases, and 21 bases lay between the germline ends. CDR3 size: 15 residues.